This TCR beta chain was retrieved from a study of cytomegalovirus exposure and HLA in healthy donors. General study results and limits: Across all donors, roughly uniform sequencing depth was an assumption of the presence/absence analyses.

In the PCR, 60 Vbeta and 13 Jbeta primers were used. Data came from immunoSEQ multiplex PCR; TCRdb stores just in-frame clones and leaves some out. Seen here are approximately 51,000 clones, approximately 65% observed once, and the top ten hold 6.3%. This CDR3 contains 14 residues. J lost 6 bases, V lost 1 base, and 2 bases had no gene match. Germline V gene sequence: CDR1 MGHRA, CDR2 YSYEKL. With respect to this clone: The antigen is undetermined.

This chain joins TRBV4-1 and TRBJ1-4; 7 bases match TRBD1. Sequencing was carried out using PBMCs. This TCR was sampled from a man aged 30 to 45 in good health and CMV-seronegative. In nucleotides, the CDR3 is TGCGCCAGCAGCCAAGTAGGGGGCGATGAAAAACTGTTTTTT. This sequence encodes CASSQVGGDEKLFF.